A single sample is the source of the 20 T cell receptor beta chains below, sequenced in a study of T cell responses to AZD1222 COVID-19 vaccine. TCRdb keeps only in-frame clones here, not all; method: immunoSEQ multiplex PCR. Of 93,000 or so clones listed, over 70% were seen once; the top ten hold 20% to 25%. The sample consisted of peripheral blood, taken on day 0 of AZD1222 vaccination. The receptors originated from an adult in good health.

Here the CDR3 DNA reads TGTGCCAGCAGACCGGGGGGGGCAGGTGGCTACACCTTC. Translated, it gives CASRPGGAGGYTF. This chain links TRBV6-5 with TRBJ1-2, with D tentatively TRBD1 (6 bases). This CDR3 contains 13 residues. CDR1 is MNHEY, CDR2 SVGAGI, per germline. The V and J ends lost 6 bases and 7 bases respectively, with 15 bases between them.

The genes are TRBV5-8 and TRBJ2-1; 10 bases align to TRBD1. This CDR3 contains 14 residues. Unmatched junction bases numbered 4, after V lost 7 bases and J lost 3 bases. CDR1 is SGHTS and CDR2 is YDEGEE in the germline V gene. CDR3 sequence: CASDRDRGYNEQFF. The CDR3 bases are TGTGCCAGCGACCGGGACAGGGGCTACAATGAGCAGTTCTTC.

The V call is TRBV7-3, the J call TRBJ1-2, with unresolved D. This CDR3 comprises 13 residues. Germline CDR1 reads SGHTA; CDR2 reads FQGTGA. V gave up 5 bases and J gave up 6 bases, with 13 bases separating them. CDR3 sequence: CASSPYTRDGYTF. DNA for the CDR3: TGTGCCAGCAGCCCATACACGCGGGATGGCTACACCTTC.

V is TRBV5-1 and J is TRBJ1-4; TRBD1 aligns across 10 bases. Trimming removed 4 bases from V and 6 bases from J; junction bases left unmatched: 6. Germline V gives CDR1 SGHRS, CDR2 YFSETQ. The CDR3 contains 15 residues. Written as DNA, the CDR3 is TGCGCCAGCAGCCTCCTCGGACAGGGGGATGAAAAACTGTTTTTT. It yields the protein CASSLLGQGDEKLFF.

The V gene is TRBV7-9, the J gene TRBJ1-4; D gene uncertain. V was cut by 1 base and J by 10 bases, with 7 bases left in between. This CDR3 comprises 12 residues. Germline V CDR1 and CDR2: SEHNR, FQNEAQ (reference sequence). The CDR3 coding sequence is TGTGCCAGCAGCTTAGACGGAGGAAAACTGTTTTTT. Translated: CASSLDGGKLFF.

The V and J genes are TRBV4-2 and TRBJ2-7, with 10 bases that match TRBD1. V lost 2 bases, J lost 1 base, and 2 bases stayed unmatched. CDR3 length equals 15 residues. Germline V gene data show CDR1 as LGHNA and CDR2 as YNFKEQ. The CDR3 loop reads CASSQPGQGSYEQYF. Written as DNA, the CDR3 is TGTGCCAGCAGCCAACCGGGACAGGGGTCCTACGAGCAGTACTTC.

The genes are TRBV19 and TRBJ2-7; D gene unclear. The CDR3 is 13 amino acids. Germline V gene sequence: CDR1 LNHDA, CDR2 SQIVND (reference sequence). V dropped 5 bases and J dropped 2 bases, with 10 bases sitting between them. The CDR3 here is CASSGWVPYEQYF. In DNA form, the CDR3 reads TGTGCCAGTAGTGGTTGGGTCCCCTACGAGCAGTACTTC.

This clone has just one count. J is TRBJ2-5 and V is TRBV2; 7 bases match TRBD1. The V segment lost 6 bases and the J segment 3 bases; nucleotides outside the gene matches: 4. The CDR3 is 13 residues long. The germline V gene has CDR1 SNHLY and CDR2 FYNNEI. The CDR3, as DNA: TGTGCCAGCAGGCGACAGGGTGAAGAGACCCAGTACTTC. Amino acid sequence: CASRRQGEETQYF.

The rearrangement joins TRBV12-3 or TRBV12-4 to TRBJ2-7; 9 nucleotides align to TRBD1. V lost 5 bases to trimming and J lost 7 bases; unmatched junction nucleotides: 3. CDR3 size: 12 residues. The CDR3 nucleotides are TGTGCCAGCAGTGGGACAGGGCTAGAGCAGTACTTC. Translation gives CASSGTGLEQYF.

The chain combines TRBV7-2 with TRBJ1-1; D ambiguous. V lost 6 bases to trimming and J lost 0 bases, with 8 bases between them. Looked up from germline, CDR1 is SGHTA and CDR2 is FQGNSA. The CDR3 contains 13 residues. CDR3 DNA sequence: TGTGCCAGCAGTGGGTACATGAACACTGAAGCTTTCTTT. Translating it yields CASSGYMNTEAFF.

The CDR3 DNA reads TGTGCCAGCAAGGTGGGGACGGGGACAGGGTCGAGAGGCTACACCTTC. Protein product: CASKVGTGTGSRGYTF. The chain combines TRBV19 with TRBJ1-2, with 9 nucleotides matching TRBD1. In germline, CDR1 is LNHDA, CDR2 SQIVND (reference sequence). This CDR3 region has 16 residues. With V trimmed by 9 bases and J by 8 bases, 19 bases remained unmatched.

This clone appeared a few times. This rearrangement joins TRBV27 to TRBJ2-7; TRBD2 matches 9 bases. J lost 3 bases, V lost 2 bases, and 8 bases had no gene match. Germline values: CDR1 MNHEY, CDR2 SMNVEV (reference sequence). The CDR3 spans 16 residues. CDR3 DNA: TGTGCCAGCAGTTTAGTGGGGCTAGCGGGGCTCTACGAGCAGTACTTC. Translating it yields CASSLVGLAGLYEQYF.

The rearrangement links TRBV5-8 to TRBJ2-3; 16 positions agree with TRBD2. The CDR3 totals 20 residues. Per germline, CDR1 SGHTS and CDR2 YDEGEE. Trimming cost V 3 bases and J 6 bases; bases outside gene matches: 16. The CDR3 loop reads CASSSDIIGTSGRAADTQYF. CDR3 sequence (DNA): TGTGCCAGCAGCTCCGACATCATAGGGACTAGCGGGAGGGCCGCGGATACGCAGTATTTT.

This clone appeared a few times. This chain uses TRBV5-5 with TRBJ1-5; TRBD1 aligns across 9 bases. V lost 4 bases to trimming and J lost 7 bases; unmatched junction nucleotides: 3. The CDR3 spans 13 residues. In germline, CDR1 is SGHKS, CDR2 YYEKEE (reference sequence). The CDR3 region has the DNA TGTGCCAGCAGCAGGACAGGGGACCAGCCCCAGCATTTT. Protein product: CASSRTGDQPQHF.

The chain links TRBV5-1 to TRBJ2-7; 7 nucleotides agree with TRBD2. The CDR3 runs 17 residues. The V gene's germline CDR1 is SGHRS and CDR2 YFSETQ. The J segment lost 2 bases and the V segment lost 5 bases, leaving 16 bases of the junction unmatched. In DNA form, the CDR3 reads TGCGCCAGCAGGGGAGGGACCGGGTCCGGAGCAACCTACGAGCAGTACTTC. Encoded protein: CASRGGTGSGATYEQYF. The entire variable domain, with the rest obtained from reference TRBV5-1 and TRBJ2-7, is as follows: KAGVTQTPRYLIKTRGQQVTLSCSPISGHRSVSWYQQTPGQGLQFLFEYFSETQRNKGNFPGRFSGRQFSNSRSEMNVSTLELGDSALYLCASRGGTGSGATYEQYFGPGTRLTVT.

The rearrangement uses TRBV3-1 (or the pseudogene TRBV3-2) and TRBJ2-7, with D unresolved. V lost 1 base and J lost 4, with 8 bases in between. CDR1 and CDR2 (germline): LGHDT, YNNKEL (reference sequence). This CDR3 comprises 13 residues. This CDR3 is CASSQVGRYEQYF. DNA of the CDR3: TGTGCCAGCAGCCAAGTAGGTAGATACGAGCAGTACTTC.

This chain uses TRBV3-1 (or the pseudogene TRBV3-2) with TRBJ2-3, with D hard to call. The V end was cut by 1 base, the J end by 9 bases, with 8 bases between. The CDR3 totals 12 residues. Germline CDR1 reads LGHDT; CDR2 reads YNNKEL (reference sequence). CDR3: CASSQGLETQYF. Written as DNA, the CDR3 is TGTGCCAGCAGCCAAGGTCTGGAGACGCAGTATTTT.

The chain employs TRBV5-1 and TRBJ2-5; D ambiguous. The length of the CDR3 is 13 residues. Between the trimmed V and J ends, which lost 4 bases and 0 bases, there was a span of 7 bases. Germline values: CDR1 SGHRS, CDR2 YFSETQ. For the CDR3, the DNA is TGCGCCAGCAGCCAAGCGCACCAAGAGACCCAGTACTTC. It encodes CASSQAHQETQYF.

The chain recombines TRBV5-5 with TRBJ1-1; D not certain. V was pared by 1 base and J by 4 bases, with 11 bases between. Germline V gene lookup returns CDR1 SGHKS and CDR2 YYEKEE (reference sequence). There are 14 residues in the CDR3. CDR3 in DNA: TGTGCCAGCAGCTTGTTTTCAGATTTCACTGAAGCTTTCTTT. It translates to CASSLFSDFTEAFF. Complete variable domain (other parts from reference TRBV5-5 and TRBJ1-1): DAGVTQSPTHLIKTRGQQVTLRCSPISGHKSVSWYQQVLGQGPQFIFQYYEKEERGRGNFPDRFSARQFPNYSSELNVNALLLGDSALYLCASSLFSDFTEAFFGQGTRLTVV.

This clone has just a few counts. For the CDR3, the DNA is TGTGCCATCAGCGGAGTGGCAACCTATGGCTACACCTTC. Translated: CAISGVATYGYTF. V is TRBV10-3 and J is TRBJ1-2; D remains unclear. V was pared by 6 bases and J by 4 bases, with 12 bases between. The CDR3 is 13 residues long. Per germline, CDR1 ENHRY and CDR2 SYGVKD.